This T cell receptor (beta chain) was found in a study of glioma-infiltrating T cells after dendritic cell vaccination. Overall study context: Autologous tumor lysate was loaded overnight onto monocyte-derived dendritic cells grown approximately seven days with IL-4 and GM-CSF.

This clone has just one count. What it binds is unknown. The study's findings and limits: Only a small number of patients had complete blood and tumor samples.

Indicated time point: after dendritic cell vaccination, including at tumor progression/relapse. Patients had residual fresh-frozen tumor tissue and more than two years of survival data. The immunoSEQ assay amplified TCRB CDR3 from up to 2 ug DNA. Sequenced by immunoSEQ multiplex PCR; TCRdb stores in-frame clones only, minus some. The sample holds more than 95,000 clones, 85% to 90% seen once. Sequenced here: blood, sampled after dendritic cell vaccination. This receptor was obtained from a human donor with glioblastoma.

This CDR3 reads CASSHRQGIPATNTGELFF. The DNA for the CDR3 is TGCGCCAGCAGCCATAGACAGGGGATCCCCGCGACGAACACCGGGGAGCTGTTTTTT. This chain joins TRBV5-1 and TRBJ2-2; 8 bases are a match to TRBD1. The CDR3 contains 19 residues. Germline loops: CDR1 SGHRS, CDR2 YFSETQ. Trimming removed 4 bases from V and 0 bases from J; junction bases left unmatched: 14.